This TCR beta chain emerged from a study of human T cells and chemical hapten exposure. Broader study findings: Relative to controls, expanded TCRs formed significantly more large CDR3 similarity clusters.

TCRdb analysed the RACE reads with MiXCR anew, one entry per CDR3 protein. The top ten hold less than 3% of the sample, which has roughly 100,000 distinct CDR3 sequences, less than 35% seen once. Specified time point: patch test 3, about 24 weeks after DPC sensitization. As for treatment: therapeutic diphenylcyclopropenone sensitization with weekly scalp DPC. Comment on this clonotype: The antigen remains unidentified.

Germline values: CDR1 KGHSH, CDR2 LQKENI. Trimming left V 0 bases short and J 4 bases short, with 15 bases between. This CDR3 contains 16 residues. The sequences come from whole blood, collected in connection with sensitization to the hapten diphenylcyclopropenone (DPC). The sequence was obtained from a middle-aged man with alopecia areata. Some clones in this sample may be carry-over from other donors' samples. V gene TRBV18 combines with J gene TRBJ1-1; D not resolved. The CDR3 protein is CASSPPKAVSFTEAFF. The CDR3 DNA reads TGTGCCAGCTCACCACCGAAGGCAGTGTCCTTCACTGAAGCTTTCTTT.